This T cell receptor (beta chain) was recovered during a study of OX40 agonist ivuxolimab in advanced cancers. Clones were sequenced by immunoSEQ multiplex PCR, and TCRdb holds only the in-frame ones, with some missing. Of about 100,000 clones in the sample, less than 95% were seen once. Germline-derived CDR1 and CDR2 are SGHDT and YYEEEE. The CDR3 extends over 14 amino acids. Trimming pared 1 base from V and 0 bases from J, leaving 7 bases between. The chain recombines TRBV5-6 with TRBJ1-1; D gene ambiguous. The sequencing used CD4+ or CD8+ T cells sorted from blood, collected in a trial of the OX40 agonist ivuxolimab. The TCR sequence derives from an adult with an advanced solid tumor such as melanoma, head and neck, liver or kidney cancer. The CDR3 reads CASSLYGMNTEAFF. The CDR3 nucleotides read TGTGCCAGCAGCTTGTACGGGATGAACACTGAAGCTTTCTTT.